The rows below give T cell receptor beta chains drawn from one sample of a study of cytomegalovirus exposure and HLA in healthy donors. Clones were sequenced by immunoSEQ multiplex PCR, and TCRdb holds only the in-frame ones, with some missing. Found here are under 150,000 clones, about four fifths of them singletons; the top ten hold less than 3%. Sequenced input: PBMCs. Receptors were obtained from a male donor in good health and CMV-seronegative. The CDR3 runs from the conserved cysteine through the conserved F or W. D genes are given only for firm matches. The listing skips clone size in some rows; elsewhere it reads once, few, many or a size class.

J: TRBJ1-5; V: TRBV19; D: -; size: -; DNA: TGTGCCAGTAAATATGGGGGGAGGAGCAATCAGCCCCAGCATTTT; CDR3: CASKYGGRSNQPQHF
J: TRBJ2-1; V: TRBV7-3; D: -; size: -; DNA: TGTGCCAGCAGCTTAATTTTGGCGGAGTACAATGAGCAGTTCTTC; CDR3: CASSLILAEYNEQFF
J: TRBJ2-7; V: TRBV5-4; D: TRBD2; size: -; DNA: TGTGCCAGCAGCTTGGTTTGGCGGGAGTCGGTCGAGCAGTACTTC; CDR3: CASSLVWRESVEQYF
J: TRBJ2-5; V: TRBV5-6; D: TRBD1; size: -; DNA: TGTGCCAGCAGCTTGGGACAGGGGATCGACCAAGAGGCCCAGTACTTC; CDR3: CASSLGQGIDQEAQYF
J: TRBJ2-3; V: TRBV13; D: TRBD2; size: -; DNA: TGTGCCAGCAGCCCCAGGACTAGCGGGAGGACAGATACGCAGTATTTT; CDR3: CASSPRTSGRTDTQYF
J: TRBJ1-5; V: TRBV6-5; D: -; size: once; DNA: TGTGCCAGCACCCTAGGGGGTCAGCCCCAGCATTTT; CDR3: CASTLGGQPQHF
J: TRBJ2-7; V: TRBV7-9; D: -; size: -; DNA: TGTGCCAGCAGCTTAGATGTTGGTTACTTCTACGAGCAGTACTTC; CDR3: CASSLDVGYFYEQYF
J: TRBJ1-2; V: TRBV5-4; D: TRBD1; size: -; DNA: TGTGCCAGCAGCTTGCAGGGGGCGTACACCTTC; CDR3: CASSLQGAYTF
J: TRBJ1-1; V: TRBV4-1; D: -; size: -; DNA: TGCGCCAGCAGCCAGCTAGGGGCGAATGGTGAAGCTTTCTTT; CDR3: CASSQLGANGEAFF
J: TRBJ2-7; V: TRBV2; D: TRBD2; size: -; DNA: TGTGCCAGCACCGGGGCGGGAGCGGGCTACGAGCAGTACTTC; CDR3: CASTGAGAGYEQYF
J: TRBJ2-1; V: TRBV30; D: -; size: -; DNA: TGTGCCTGGAGTGATAGCCGATCCTACAATGAGCAGTTCTTC; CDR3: CAWSDSRSYNEQFF
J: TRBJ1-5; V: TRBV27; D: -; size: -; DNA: TGTGCCAGCAGTTTAGTCCGGGGAGCGTTTGGTGGTCAGCCCCAGCATTTT; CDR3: CASSLVRGAFGGQPQHF
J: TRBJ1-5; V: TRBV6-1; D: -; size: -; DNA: TGTGCCAGCAAGGGGATTGGGGTTCAGCCCCAGCATTTT; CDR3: CASKGIGVQPQHF
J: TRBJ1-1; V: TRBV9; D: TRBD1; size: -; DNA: TGTGCCAGCAGCGGGGGACAGTTGAACACTGAAGCTTTCTTT; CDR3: CASSGGQLNTEAFF
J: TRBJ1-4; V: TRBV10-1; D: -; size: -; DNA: TGCGCCAGCAGTGACCCGACTGGGGGGAAACTGTTTTTT; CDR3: CASSDPTGGKLFF
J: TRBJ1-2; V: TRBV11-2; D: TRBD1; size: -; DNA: TGTGCCAGCAGTCCGGGACAGTATGGCTACACCTTC; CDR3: CASSPGQYGYTF
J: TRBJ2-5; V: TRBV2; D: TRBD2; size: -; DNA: TGTGCCAGCAGTGACTTGGGGGAGGGGTACCAAGAGACCCAGTACTTC; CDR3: CASSDLGEGYQETQYF
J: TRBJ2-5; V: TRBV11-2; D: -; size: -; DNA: TGTGCCAGCACCCCCGGGAGACCGTACCAAGAGACCCAGTACTTC; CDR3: CASTPGRPYQETQYF
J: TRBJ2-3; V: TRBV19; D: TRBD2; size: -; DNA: TGTGCCAGCCTAAAGGAGGCGGGAGGGGGGGATACGCAGTATTTT; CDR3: CASLKEAGGGDTQYF
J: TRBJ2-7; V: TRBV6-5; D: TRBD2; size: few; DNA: TGTGCCAGCAGTTACTATCCACTAGCGGGACGGTACGAGCAGTACTTC; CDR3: CASSYYPLAGRYEQYF
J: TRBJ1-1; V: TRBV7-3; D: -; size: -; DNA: TGTGCCAGCAGCTTAAGTCACGGACGGGAGTCTGAAGCTTTCTTT; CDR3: CASSLSHGRESEAFF
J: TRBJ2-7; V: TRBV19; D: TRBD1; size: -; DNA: TGTGCCAGTAGTCTCGACAGGGCCTACGAGCAGTACTTC; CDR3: CASSLDRAYEQYF
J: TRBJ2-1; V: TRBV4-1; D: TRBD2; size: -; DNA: TGCGCCAGCAGCCAAGGTGGGGCCAGCGGGAGTATCTACAATGAGCAGTTCTTC; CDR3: CASSQGGASGSIYNEQFF
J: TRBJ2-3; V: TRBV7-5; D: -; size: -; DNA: TGTGCCAGAAGCCCATGGGTAGCGGGGAATTTCACAGATACGCAGTATTTT; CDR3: CARSPWVAGNFTDTQYF
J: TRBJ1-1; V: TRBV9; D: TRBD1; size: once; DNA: TGTGCCAGCAGCCCTACGACAGGGTGGAACACTGAAGCTTTCTTT; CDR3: CASSPTTGWNTEAFF
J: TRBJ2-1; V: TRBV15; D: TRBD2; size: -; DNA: TGTGCCGGGGCACGACTAGCGGGACTCAATGAGCAGTTCTTC; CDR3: CAGARLAGLNEQFF
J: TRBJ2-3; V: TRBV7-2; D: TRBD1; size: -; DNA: TGTGCCAGCAGCTTAGGGACAGGATTTGGTGGAGATACGCAGTATTTT; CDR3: CASSLGTGFGGDTQYF
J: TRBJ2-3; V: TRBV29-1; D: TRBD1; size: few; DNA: TGCAGCGTCCGACAGGGCGGACGCACAGATACGCAGTATTTT; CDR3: CSVRQGGRTDTQYF
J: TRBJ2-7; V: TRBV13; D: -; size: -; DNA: TGTGCCAGCAGCCTCCGGCGGCAAACCTACGAGCAGTACTTC; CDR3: CASSLRRQTYEQYF
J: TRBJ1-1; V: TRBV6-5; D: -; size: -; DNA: TGTGCCAGCAGTTATAGGGGGTGGGACACTGAAGCTTTCTTT; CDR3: CASSYRGWDTEAFF
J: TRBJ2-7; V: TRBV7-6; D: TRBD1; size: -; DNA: TGTGCCAGCAGCTTGACAGGGGGGACCCGGGCCTACGAGCAGTACTTC; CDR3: CASSLTGGTRAYEQYF
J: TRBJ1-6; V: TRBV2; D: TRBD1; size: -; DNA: TGTGCCAGCACTCTACTGACAGGGGGAAATTCACCCCTCCACTTT; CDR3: CASTLLTGGNSPLHF
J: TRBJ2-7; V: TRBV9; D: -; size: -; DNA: TGTGCCAGCAGCGTCCCACGAACAGGGAGCTACGAGCAGTACTTC; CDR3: CASSVPRTGSYEQYF
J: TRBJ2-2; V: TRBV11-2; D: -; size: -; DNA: TGTGCCAGCAGCCTATACCGGGACACCGGGGAGCTGTTTTTT; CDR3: CASSLYRDTGELFF
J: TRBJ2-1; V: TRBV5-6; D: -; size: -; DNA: TGTGCCAGCAGCTTGGTGGCGGGAGAGCAGTTCTTC; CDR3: CASSLVAGEQFF
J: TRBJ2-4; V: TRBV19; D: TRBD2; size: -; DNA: TGTGCCAGTAGGCTGCTAGCGGGTCCCCAAAACATTCAGTACTTC; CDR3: CASRLLAGPQNIQYF
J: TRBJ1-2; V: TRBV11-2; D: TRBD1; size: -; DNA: TGTGCCAGCAGCCTACAGGGGGCAGTGGACTATGGCTACACCTTC; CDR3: CASSLQGAVDYGYTF
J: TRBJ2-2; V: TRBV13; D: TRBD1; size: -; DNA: TGTGCCAGCAGCCTCCAGGGGGAGAGCGGGGAGCTGTTTTTT; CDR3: CASSLQGESGELFF
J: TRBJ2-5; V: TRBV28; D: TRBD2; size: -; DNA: TGTGCCAGCAGTTTGGAACTAGCGGGTGCAAAAGAGACCCAGTACTTC; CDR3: CASSLELAGAKETQYF
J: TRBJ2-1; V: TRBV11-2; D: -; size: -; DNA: TGTGCCAGCAGCTTAGTACGCCGGGAAATCGGAAATGAGCAGTTCTTC; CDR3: CASSLVRREIGNEQFF
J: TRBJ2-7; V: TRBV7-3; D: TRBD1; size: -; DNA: TGTGCCAGCAGCCGGACAGGGGCAAGCTCCTACGAGCAGTACTTC; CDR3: CASSRTGASSYEQYF